What follows is one T cell receptor beta chain and its context. Generated by immunoSEQ multiplex PCR, the TCRdb table keeps only in-frame clones and is missing some. The sample has 100,000 to 150,000 clones, around 86% seen once. This entry comes from a study of T cell responses to AZD1222 COVID-19 vaccine. Germline V lookup: CDR1 SEHNR, CDR2 FQNEAQ (reference sequence). V dropped 5 bases and J dropped 2 bases, with 7 bases sitting between them. The CDR3 consists of 13 residues. V gene TRBV7-9 combines with J gene TRBJ1-5; D unclear. The sequences come from peripheral blood, collected on day 0 of AZD1222 vaccination. The TCR sequence derives from an adult in good health. DNA of the CDR3: TGTGCCAGCAGCCCCGGGGGCAATCAGCCCCAGCATTTT. Residues: CASSPGGNQPQHF.